A single sample gave rise to the 11 T cell receptor beta chains below, sequenced in a study of prognosis after radiotherapy for stage I lung cancer. Starting from genomic DNA, TCR beta CDR3 was amplified through two-round multiplex PCR. For every TRBV and TRBJ gene, a specific primer was used in first-round PCR. TCRdb redid the calling of the multiplex PCR reads with MiXCR, one entry per CDR3 protein. The sample has some 36,000 distinct CDR3 sequences, roughly 25% seen once. Sequencing used PBMCs, obtained before or after stereotactic body radiation therapy (not recorded which). The receptor set was obtained from a donor at least 50 years old with non-small cell lung cancer.

This clonotype came up many times. The genes are TRBV7-2 and TRBJ1-5; D not resolved. CDR3 length: 13 amino acids. V shed 2 bases and J shed 3 bases, with 5 bases lying between them. Germline CDR1 and CDR2: SGHTA and FQGNSA. CDR3 sequence: CASSLKPNQPQHF. The CDR3 region has the DNA TGTGCCAGCAGCTTAAAACCCAATCAGCCCCAGCATTTT.

Ten or more counts support this clonotype. The J gene is TRBJ2-7, the V gene TRBV7-8, with unresolved D. Trimming removed 1 base from V and 0 bases from J, with 7 bases in between. The CDR3 covers 14 residues. The germline gives CDR1 SGHVS, CDR2 FQNEAQ. The CDR3 DNA sequence: TGTGCCAGCAGCTTAGTGGACGCCTCCTACGAGCAGTACTTC. Translating it yields CASSLVDASYEQYF.

This clonotype was detected many times. The chain employs TRBV4-1 and TRBJ2-6; D possibly matches TRBD1 or TRBD2 (5 bases each). The CDR3 is made up of 14 amino acids. Trimming stripped 0 bases from V and 13 bases from J, with 13 bases between. Per germline, CDR1 MGHRA and CDR2 YSYEKL. DNA of the CDR3: TGCGCCAGCAGCCAAGAGGGGGTGCAGGATGTCCTGACTTTC. It yields the protein CASSQEGVQDVLTF.

The sample holds many counts of this clonotype. This chain links TRBV9 with TRBJ2-7; D is perhaps TRBD2 (5 bases). This CDR3 comprises 13 residues. Trimming shortened V by 4 bases and J by 3 bases, and 11 bases separated the two germline ends. Germline loops: CDR1 SGDLS, CDR2 YYNGEE. CDR3: CASSPAEDYEQYF. The CDR3 nucleotides read TGTGCCAGCAGCCCCGCGGAGGACTACGAGCAGTACTTC.

Comments on this clonotype: It is likely a read error: a sequence one base away is far more abundant. J is TRBJ2-2 and V is TRBV6-2 or TRBV6-3; D not resolved. The germline V gene has CDR1 MNHEY and CDR2 SVGEGT. Trimming took off 6 bases at V and 7 bases at J, with 18 bases between the two ends. The CDR3 covers 15 residues. The DNA for the CDR3 is TGTGCCAGCAGCCCTATGATTGGGGTCTACGGGGAGCTGTTTTTT. This translates into CASSPMIGVYGELFF.

Comments on this clonotype: A read error is the likely source, as a far larger clone sits one nucleotide away. This chain links TRBV6-5 with TRBJ1-6; D might be TRBD1 (6 bases). This CDR3 has 16 residues. Germline assignment: CDR1 MNHEY and CDR2 SVGAGI. Trimming took off 6 bases at V and 7 bases at J, with 19 bases between the two ends. The CDR3 protein is CASSPGQWARNSPLHF. CDR3 sequence (DNA): TGTGCCAGCAGCCCTGGACAGTGGGCGCGAAATTCACCCCTCCACTTT.

V and J are TRBV2 and TRBJ1-6; no clear D gene. V lost 7 bases, J lost 9 bases, and 13 bases lay in between. Germline V gene sequence: CDR1 SNHLY, CDR2 FYNNEI. The CDR3 is made up of 13 amino acids. The DNA of the CDR3 is TGTGCCAGCAATCCTCAAACGGGTTCACCCCTCCACTTT. It encodes CASNPQTGSPLHF.

At least ten counts were recorded for this clonotype. This sequence joins TRBV7-2 and TRBJ2-7, with unresolved D. Trimming removed 5 bases at V and 8 bases at J, with 13 bases between. The CDR3 is 12 residues long. Germline-derived CDR1 and CDR2 are SGHTA and FQGNSA. CDR3: CASSAPQVKQYF. CDR3 nucleotides: TGTGCCAGCAGCGCTCCTCAGGTGAAGCAGTACTTC.

This clonotype was counted at least ten times. Written as DNA, the CDR3 is TGTGCCAGCAGCCAAGGAGTACAGGGTGGGGAAAAACTGTTTTTT. Residues: CASSQGVQGGEKLFF. This chain connects TRBV14 to TRBJ1-4, with D possibly being TRBD1 (6 bases). Germline loops: CDR1 SGHDN, CDR2 FVKESK. V was shortened by 1 base and J by 8 bases, with 14 bases between the two germline ends. The CDR3 runs 15 residues.

V and J are TRBV6-1 and TRBJ2-7; D gene uncertain. This CDR3 comprises 16 residues. Deletions cut 7 bases from V and 8 bases from J, with 27 bases between. The V gene's germline CDR1 is MNHNS and CDR2 SASEGT. The CDR3 spells CASTVSAGDSSYQQYF. The CDR3 DNA is TGTGCCAGCACCGTGAGCGCAGGTGATTCGTCTTACCAGCAGTACTTC.

This clonotype was observed many times. The rearrangement uses TRBV13 and TRBJ1-1; D call uncertain. Trimming removed 4 bases from V and 8 bases from J, with 8 bases in between. Germline V gene lookup returns CDR1 PRHDT and CDR2 FYEKMQ (reference sequence). This CDR3 is built from 11 residues. The CDR3 nucleotides are TGTGCCAGCAGCTCACGGGTCGAAGCTTTCTTT. It codes for CASSSRVEAFF.